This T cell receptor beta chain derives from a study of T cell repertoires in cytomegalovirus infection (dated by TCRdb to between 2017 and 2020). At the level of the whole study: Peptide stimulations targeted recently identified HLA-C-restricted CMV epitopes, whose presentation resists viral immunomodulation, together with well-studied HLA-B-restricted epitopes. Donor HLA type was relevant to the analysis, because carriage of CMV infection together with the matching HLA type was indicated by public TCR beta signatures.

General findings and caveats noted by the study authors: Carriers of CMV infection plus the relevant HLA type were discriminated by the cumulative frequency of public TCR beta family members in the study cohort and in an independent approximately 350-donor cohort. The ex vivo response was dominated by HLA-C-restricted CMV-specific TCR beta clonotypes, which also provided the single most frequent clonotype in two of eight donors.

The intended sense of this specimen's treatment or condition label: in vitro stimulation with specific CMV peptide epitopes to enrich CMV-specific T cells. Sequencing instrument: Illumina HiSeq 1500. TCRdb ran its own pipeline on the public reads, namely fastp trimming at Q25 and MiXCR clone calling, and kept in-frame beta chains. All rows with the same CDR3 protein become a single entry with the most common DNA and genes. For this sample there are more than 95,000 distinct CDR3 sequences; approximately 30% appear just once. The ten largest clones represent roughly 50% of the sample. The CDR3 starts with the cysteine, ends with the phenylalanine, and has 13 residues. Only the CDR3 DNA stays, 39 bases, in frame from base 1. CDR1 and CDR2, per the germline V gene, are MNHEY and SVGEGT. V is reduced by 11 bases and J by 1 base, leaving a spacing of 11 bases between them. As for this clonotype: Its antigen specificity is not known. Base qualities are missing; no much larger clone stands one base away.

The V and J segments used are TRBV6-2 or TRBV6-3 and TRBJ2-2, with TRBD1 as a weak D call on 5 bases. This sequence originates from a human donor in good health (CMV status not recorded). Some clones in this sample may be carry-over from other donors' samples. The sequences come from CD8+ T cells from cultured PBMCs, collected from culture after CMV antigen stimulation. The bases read TGTGCCTGTGGCAGGGTGAACACCGGGGAGCTGTTTTTT. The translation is CACGRVNTGELFF.